This entry concerns a single T cell receptor beta chain. This receptor's antigen is unknown. Base qualities are not at hand, and no much larger clone is one base apart. The time point label on this specimen signifies: baseline before first vaccination. Vaccinee samples came from UK trials COV001 and COV002, including a single-blind randomized controlled phase 2/3 trial of AZD1222 (ChAdOx1 nCoV-19) in healthy adults. For TCRbeta chain sequencing, PBMC samples from trial participants were taken at day 0 and at day 28 after the second dose. The entry originates in a study of T cell responses to AZD1222 COVID-19 vaccine (dated by TCRdb to the early 2020s). For the study in its entirety: AZD1222 recipients whose second dose came at about 4 weeks and those whose second dose came at about 12 weeks were combined into one group, since spike-specific TCR depth and breadth did not differ between the two schedules. TCR sequencing was performed for 230 to 250 trial participants, of whom approximately 200 were given two doses of AZD1222 and 26 were given two doses of MenACWY control vaccine. Trial participants were enrolled into age subgroups of 18-55, 56-69 and 70-plus years, which contained around 140, 26 and 57 TCR-sequenced participants, respectively. Overall results and qualifications from the work: Conclusions about previously exposed vaccinees were limited because only six AZD1222 recipients were SARS-CoV-2 seropositive at baseline. Because no samples from the day 14 peak response were available, repertoires could be characterized only after the peak T cell response. Nearly half of unique spike-specific TCRs reportedly recognized epitopes outside regions mutated in the B.1.351 and B.1.1.7 variants. Vaccine-associated CD4 TCRs spanned the whole spike protein, with dominant responses in regions 160-218 and 743-854. Spike-specific TCR breadth and depth rose significantly after two AZD1222 doses compared with day 0 and with MenACWY recipients. In the small 56-69-year group, the increase in depth fell short of significance, most likely because of low power. Participants were mostly white British and included more females than males, and it was suggested by the authors that clonal diversity may have been underestimated.

The CDR3 regions of human TCRbeta chains were analyzed by immunosequencing. The study's own analysis went as follows. TCRs in the repertoires were compared against a reference library of SARS-CoV-2-specific TCRs that had been generated with the MIRA antigen-specificity platform. Breadth meant the fraction of unique TCRs that were SARS-CoV-2-associated, whereas depth meant the fraction of total T cells that were SARS-CoV-2-associated. Using the MIRA data, each spike-specific TCR was assigned both to the spike region to which the TCR was reactive and to a CD4 or CD8 class. Log10-transformed breadth and depth values were compared by one-way ANOVA with Sidak's multiple comparisons tests. The table was pulled from immuneACCESS by TCRdb, which kept in-frame rearrangements only. Such tables lose some clones; where checked, under half of the loss comes from unresolved V genes, and the rest has no known cause. The V and J calls and the clone size are those of that table, but D and trimming were determined from the DNA. This sample gives roughly 100,000 clones in total; about nine tenths of them show up just once. Clones ranked in the top ten supply less than 55% of the sample.

CDR3 length: 14 amino acids, cysteine to phenylalanine. The retained sequence is limited to the CDR3, 42 bases, with the frame set at the first base. CDR1 and CDR2, looked up from the germline V gene (reference sequence), are LNHDA and SQIVND. From V the trimming removes 5 bases and from J it removes 2 bases, while the gene matches leave 4 bases of the junction unaccounted for. The input for sequencing was peripheral blood, taken on day 0 of AZD1222 vaccination. This receptor was identified in an adult in good health. The chain is made from TRBV19 and TRBJ2-7; TRBD2 matches 9 bases in the middle. The CDR3 sequence is CASSPSSGAYEQYF. The base sequence is TGTGCCAGTAGTCCATCTAGCGGGGCCTACGAGCAGTACTTC.